The subject of this entry is one TCR beta chain. The clone's antigen remains unknown. Sequences MDHEN (CDR1) and SYDVKM (CDR2) are obtained from the germline V gene. The CDR3 runs 13 residues from the cysteine to the phenylalanine. Only CDR3 DNA is held: 39 bases, read in frame from base 1. The trim is 5 bases for V and 4 bases for J, with a gap of 12 bases between the germline ends. The cohort comprised some 700 healthy bone marrow donors. All cohort members were sampled while nominally healthy, although unrecorded immune exposures were likely present. The donor was CMV seropositive and was included in the group of 290 or so seropositive cohort members. A peripheral blood sample was provided by each donor, and peripheral blood mononuclear cells were used for TCR beta sequencing. The Qiagen DNeasy Blood Extraction Kit was used to extract genomic DNA from the blood cell samples. This entry is derived from a study of cytomegalovirus exposure and HLA in healthy donors (dated by TCRdb to about 2017). About the full investigation: According to an earlier analysis of 587 of the donors, some 170 million T cells yielded 117 million unique TCR beta sequences and 250 to 350 Gb of sequence data. An early release that covered several hundred HLA-typed donors contained approximately 300 gigabases of sequencing data and 85 million to 100 million unique TCR sequences. Of the roughly 410 genotyped donors, over 80% were placed in the genetic ancestry cluster associated with self-reported Caucasian donors. The aim of the study was to test whether cataloging public T cell receptors could identify signatures of past pathogen exposure. The T cell repertoires of 666 subjects were profiled by immunosequencing and related to cytomegalovirus serostatus. A separate validation cohort of 100 to 150 different subjects was used in addition to the roughly 720-subject first cohort. To predict cytomegalovirus infection status, the study brought together high-throughput TCR immunosequencing, statistical association of individual TCRs with disease status, and machine learning. A later analysis re-examined previously published TCR beta repertoires from around 670 donors and added high-resolution HLA genotyping to investigate patterns of TCR occurrence. In the later analysis, no new phenotypic data were used to find candidate immune exposures; instead, reliance was placed on TCR beta sequences and their occurrence across donors. In an earlier analysis of more than 550 of the donors, high-throughput TCR beta sequencing was used to judge whether each TCR beta V gene segment behaved as functional or pseudogenic. Donor age, sex, ethnicity and CMV serostatus were compiled alongside the repertoire data. Genome-wide SNP genotypes for about 55% of the roughly 670 donors were used in a later genetic analysis, which treated that subset as a discovery cohort. All discovery cohort repertoires had been generated on a single sequencing platform. Both class I and class II loci were covered by HLA typing, at four-digit resolution. Typing coverage varied by locus: roughly 629-640 donors for A, B, C, DRB1 and DQB1; around 560 for DQA1; approximately 610 for DPA1; around 450 for DPB1. A few DR-DQ haplotypes were handled as single units for association and clustering because linkage in the cohort was strong. Among around 400 genotyped donors of the cohort, an average of approximately 220,000 unique TCR beta nucleotide sequences was sequenced per donor, of which about 18% were non-productive. Study-level results and caveats: Compared with equally common non-associated chains, HLA-associated TCR beta chains in a later analysis were more clonally expanded and had lower generation probabilities. For the cohort, immune exposure information was limited to CMV serostatus. A total of fewer than 200 TCR beta chains were listed by the study as associated with cytomegalovirus. Strong co-occurrence of HLA alleles, especially DR and DQ, made assigning TCR associations to individual alleles difficult. A few of the identified cytomegalovirus-associated TCR beta chains were confirmed in vitro to be specific for cytomegalovirus antigens. Linkage disequilibrium might explain the correlated functional status among segregating V segments, but an unknown experimental factor could not be excluded. While some public TCRs were present in many individuals, most TCR sequences turned up only very rarely across donors. Because some donors lacked HLA typing at each locus, the association tests relied only on the typed subset. The sequencing pipeline was judged likely to have produced a cluster of highly shared sequence variants as a technical artifact. Some IMGT-functional V segments, including TRBV6-2 and TRBV6-3, could not be distinguished by the 87-base-pair reads and were therefore excluded. In a later genetic analysis, fewer N-insertions in productive TCRs were reported among donors in an Asian-associated ancestry cluster than the approximately 670-donor mean. Approximately 18 rarely observed V segments, including chromosome 9 orphons, were excluded from the earlier analysis of some 590 of the donors because counts were too low. This cohort had only TCR beta chains sequenced, and the lack of alpha or paired-chain data limited which features could be detected. According to a later analysis, parvovirus B19, influenza, CMV and Epstein-Barr virus appeared linked to several top co-occurrence clusters. V-gene and J-gene trimming of TCR beta chains was associated with a missense DCLRE1C variant in a later genetic analysis, and the association was replicated in an independent cohort. According to a later analysis, most CMV-associated TCR beta chains appeared to be HLA-restricted, and the HLA associations seemed to be driven largely by CMV exposure. The classifier was reported to diagnose cytomegalovirus status with high specificity and sensitivity in both the original cohort and the validation cohort. According to the authors, the approach could potentially be generalized to other disease states and immunological phenotypes. A later analysis found that TCR association rates varied across HLA loci, with DRB1 alleles showing the most associated TCRs and HLA-C alleles the fewest. A further reported finding was that TCR beta sequences accurately predicted the HLA-A and HLA-B alleles for most subjects in the first cohort. In an earlier analysis of under 600 of the donors, most TCR beta V segments were observed in productive rearrangements about 90% or about 30% of the time, broadly matching IMGT annotations. At a false discovery rate of 0.05, a later analysis linked 16,951 TCR beta sequences to specific HLA alleles. Sequencing depth was assumed to be roughly uniform across donors in the presence/absence analyses, though that assumption may not hold.

To prepare the library, the immunoSEQ multiplex PCR assay was applied. For the multiplex PCR, a mixture combining 60 forward primers for TCR Vbeta segments and 13 reverse primers for TCR Jbeta segments was used. A multiplex PCR assay on genomic DNA amplified the CDR3 region of rearranged TCR beta genes. Amplified TCR beta libraries were sequenced as 87-base-pair reads on the Illumina HiSeq System. The authors' analysis ran thus. Across the 670 or so repertoires, a later analysis counted around 80 million unique TCR beta chains, around 10 million of which were shared by at least two donors. A nearest-neighbor algorithm error-corrected the raw reads and collapsed the reads into unique sequences, merging closely related sequences to remove PCR and sequencing errors. To assign V, D and J gene segments, CDR3 sequences were aligned to IMGT reference sequences. For a sequence to be retained, at least a six-nucleotide match to both a V gene segment and a J gene segment was required. Rearrangements were called productive when the CDR3 lacked stop codons and stayed in frame with V and J; all others were non-productive. CDR3 was defined by IMGT convention, running from the second conserved V-encoded cysteine to the conserved J-encoded phenylalanine. Sequences without an unambiguous match to a single V gene segment were excluded from the earlier analysis of about 640 of the donors. An earlier analysis of about 590 of the donors classified V segments as functional when productive rearrangements were above 56.7% and as segregating when the standard deviation between donors was above 5%. A statistical classification framework was built to diagnose cytomegalovirus status from the catalog of TCR beta chain sequences. In a later analysis, TCR nucleotide sequences were compared against IMGT/GENE-DB human TR gene sequences so that V and J genes could be assigned. In a later analysis, CDR3 sequences and most-parsimonious VDJ recombination scenarios were assigned using the TCRdist pipeline. In a later analysis, every TCR beta chain was defined by the combination of its CDR3 amino acid sequence and its V-gene family, and reads without a unique V-gene family were dropped. In a later analysis, some 600 highly shared, low-generation-probability nucleotide sequences were removed to address suspected cross-contamination and a sequencing artifact. For each public chain, a later analysis derived a clonal expansion index from normalized ranks of inferred template counts within each repertoire. In a later analysis, generation probabilities were computed using a VDJ recombination model fitted to out-of-frame rearrangements, and the results were checked against IGoR. A later analysis scored TCR-TCR, TCR-HLA and TCR-CMV co-occurrence with hypergeometric tests, applying a repertoire-size bias correction to TCR pairs. False discovery rates were estimated in a later analysis by permuting HLA or CMV assignments 20 times. In a later analysis, co-occurring TCRs were grouped using DBSCAN, with TCRdist sequence similarity added in when clustering inside HLA-allele-positive subsets. For co-occurrence clustering, repertoires with fewer than 30,000 or more than 120,000 public chains were excluded, along with 5 or 6 repertoires with anomalous nucleotide sharing. TCRdb took over this immuneACCESS table, retaining in-frame rearrangements with V and J assigned. Such tables are incomplete; in checked studies, under half of the missing clones stem from an unresolved V gene, and the remainder is unexplained. The V and J calls and the clone size are those of that table, but D and trimming were determined from the DNA. This sample's table carries 65,000 to 85,000 clones. 2.4% of the sample goes to the ten largest clones.

Sequencing used PBMCs. Recombination connected TRBV28 to TRBJ2-7; perhaps TRBD2 is the D gene, with 6 bases matching. This clonotype was sampled from a female donor in good health and CMV-seropositive. Read as DNA, the sequence is TGTGCCAGCAGTCGGGGGACTGCATACGAGCAGTACTTC. This sequence encodes CASSRGTAYEQYF.